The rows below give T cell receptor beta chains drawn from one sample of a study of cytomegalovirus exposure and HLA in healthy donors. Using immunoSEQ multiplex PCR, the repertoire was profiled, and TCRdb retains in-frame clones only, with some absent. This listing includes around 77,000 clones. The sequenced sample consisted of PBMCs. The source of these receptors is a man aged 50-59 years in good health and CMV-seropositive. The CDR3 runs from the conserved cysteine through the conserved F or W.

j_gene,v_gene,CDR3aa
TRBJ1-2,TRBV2,CASSQGPDYGYTF
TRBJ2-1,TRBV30,CAWSSGLPYNEQFF
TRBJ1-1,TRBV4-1,CASSQERTKNTEAFF
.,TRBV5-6,CASSLALRVAYEQYF
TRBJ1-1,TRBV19,CATHNTRDRRTEAFF
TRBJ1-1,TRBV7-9,CASSLSGNTEAFF
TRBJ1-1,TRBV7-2,CASSLDRAEAFF
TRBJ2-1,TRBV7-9,CASSYGLVGNEQFF
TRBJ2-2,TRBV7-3,CASSFDSSSNTGELFF
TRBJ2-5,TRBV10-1,CASSESGGVQYF
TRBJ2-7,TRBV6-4,CASNPGTEAYEQYF
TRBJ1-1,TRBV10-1,CASSWGGLNTEAFF
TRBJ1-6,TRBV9,CASSWGTGQNSPLHF
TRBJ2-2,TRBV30,CACQEEVGTGELFF
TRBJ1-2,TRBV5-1,CASSFLTGSNYGYTF
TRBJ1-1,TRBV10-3,CAISDYGLRAEAFF
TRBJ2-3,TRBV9,CASSVTVEFTDTQYF
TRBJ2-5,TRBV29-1,CSVQDTSWETQYF
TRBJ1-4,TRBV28,CASSFVGLNGKLFF
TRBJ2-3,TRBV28,CASSLGGFSTDTQYF
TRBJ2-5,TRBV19,CASSGGALGETQYF
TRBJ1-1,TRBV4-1,CASSQMGQGRRKTEAFF
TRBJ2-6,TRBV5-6,CASSPTLWTGLSGANVLTF
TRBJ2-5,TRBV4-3,CASSQDRTGEETQYF
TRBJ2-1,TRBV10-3,CAIQNAGVGPNEQFF
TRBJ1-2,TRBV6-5,CASSSAGGSYTF
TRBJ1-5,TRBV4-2,CASSQDYDRGNQPQHF
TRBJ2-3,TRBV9,CASSVGAALNTQYF